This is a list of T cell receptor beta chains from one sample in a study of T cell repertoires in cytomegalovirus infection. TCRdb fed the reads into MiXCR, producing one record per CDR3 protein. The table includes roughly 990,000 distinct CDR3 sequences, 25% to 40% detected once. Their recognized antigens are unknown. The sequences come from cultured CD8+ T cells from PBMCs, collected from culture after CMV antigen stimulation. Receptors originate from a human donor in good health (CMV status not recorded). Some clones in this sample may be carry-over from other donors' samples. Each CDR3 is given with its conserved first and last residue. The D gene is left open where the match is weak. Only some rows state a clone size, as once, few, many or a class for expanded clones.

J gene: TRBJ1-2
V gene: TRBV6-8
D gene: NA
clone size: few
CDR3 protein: CASIKHGKGEGYTF
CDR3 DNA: TGTGCCAGCATCAAACATGGAAAGGGTGAAGGCTACACCTTC

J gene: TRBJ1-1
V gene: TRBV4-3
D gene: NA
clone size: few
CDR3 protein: CASSQVSPLNGRETPEAFF
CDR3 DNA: TGCGCCAGCAGCCAAGTATCCCCGCTAAACGGGCGCGAGACCCCTGAAGCTTTCTTT

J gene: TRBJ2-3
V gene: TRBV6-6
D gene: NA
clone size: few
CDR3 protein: CASSWTYRSATDTQYF
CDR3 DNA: TGTGCCAGCAGTTGGACATACAGGTCAGCCACAGATACGCAGTATTTT

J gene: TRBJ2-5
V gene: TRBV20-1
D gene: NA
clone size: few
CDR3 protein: CSARVLGGQETQYF
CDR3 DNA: TGCAGTGCTAGAGTATTAGGGGGACAAGAGACCCAGTACTTC

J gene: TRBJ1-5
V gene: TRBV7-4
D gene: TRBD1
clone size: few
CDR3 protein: CASSRDRGQPQHF
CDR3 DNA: TGTGCCAGCAGCCGGGACAGGGGACAGCCCCAGCATTTT

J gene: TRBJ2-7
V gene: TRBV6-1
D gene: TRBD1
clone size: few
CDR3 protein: CASKKTRQGAYEQYF
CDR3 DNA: TGTGCCAGCAAAAAGACAAGACAGGGGGCCTACGAGCAGTACTTC

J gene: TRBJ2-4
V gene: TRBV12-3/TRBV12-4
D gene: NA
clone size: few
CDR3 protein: CASSRLALNIQYF
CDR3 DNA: TGTGCCAGCAGCCGCCTGGCCTTAAACATTCAGTACTTC

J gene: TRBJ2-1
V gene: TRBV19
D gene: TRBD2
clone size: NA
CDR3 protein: CASSMSSGFSSYNEQFF
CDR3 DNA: TGTGCCAGTAGTATGTCTAGCGGGTTTAGCTCCTACAATGAGCAGTTCTTC

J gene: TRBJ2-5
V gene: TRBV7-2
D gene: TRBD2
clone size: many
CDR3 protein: CASSPWTSGVEETQYF
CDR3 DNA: TGTGCCAGCAGCCCCTGGACTAGCGGGGTGGAAGAGACCCAGTACTTC

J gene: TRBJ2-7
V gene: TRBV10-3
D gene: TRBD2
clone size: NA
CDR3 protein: CAIRQLGRGGLYEQYF
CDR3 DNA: TGTGCCATCAGGCAACTAGGGCGGGGGGGGCTCTACGAGCAGTACTTC

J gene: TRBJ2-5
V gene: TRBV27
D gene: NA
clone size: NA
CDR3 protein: CASSTRTAYRETQYF
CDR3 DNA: TGTGCCAGCAGTACGCGGACAGCGTACCGAGAGACCCAGTACTTC

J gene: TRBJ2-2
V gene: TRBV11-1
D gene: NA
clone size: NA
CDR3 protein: CASSSLTGSGELFF
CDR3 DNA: TGTGCCAGCAGCTCACTGACAGGATCCGGGGAGTTGTTTTTT

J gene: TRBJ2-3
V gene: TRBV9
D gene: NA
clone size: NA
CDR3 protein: CASSPRSRTQYF
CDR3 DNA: TGTGCCAGCAGCCCCCGTAGCCGTACGCAGTATTTT

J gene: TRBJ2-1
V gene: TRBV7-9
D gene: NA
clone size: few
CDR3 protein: CASSPEEGRRYNEQFF
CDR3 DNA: TGTGCCAGCAGCCCCGAGGAGGGGCGACGGTACAATGAGCAGTTCTTC

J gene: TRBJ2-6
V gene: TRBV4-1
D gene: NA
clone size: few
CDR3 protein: CASSQEGPPGANVLTF
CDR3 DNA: TGCGCCAGCAGCCAAGAGGGGCCCCCTGGGGCCAACGTCCTGACTTTC

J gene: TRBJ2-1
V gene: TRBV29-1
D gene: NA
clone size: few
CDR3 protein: CSVFNNEQFF
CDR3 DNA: TGCAGCGTTTTTAACAATGAGCAGTTCTTC

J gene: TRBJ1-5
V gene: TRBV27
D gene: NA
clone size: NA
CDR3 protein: CASSLGTPLGNQPQHF
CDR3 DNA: TGTGCCAGCAGTTTGGGAACACCCTTGGGCAATCAGCCCCAGCATTTT

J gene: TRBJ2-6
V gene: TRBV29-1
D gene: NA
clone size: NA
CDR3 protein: CSVDGRAGEANVLTF
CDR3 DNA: TGCAGCGTTGATGGAAGGGCAGGGGAGGCCAACGTCCTGACTTTC

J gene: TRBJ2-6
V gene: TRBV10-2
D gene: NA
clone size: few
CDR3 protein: CASSATGASGANVLTF
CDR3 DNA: TGCGCCAGCAGTGCGACAGGTGCCTCTGGGGCCAACGTCCTGACTTTC

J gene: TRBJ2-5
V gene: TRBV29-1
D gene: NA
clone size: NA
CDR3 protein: CSVEGGPIREETQYF
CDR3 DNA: TGCAGCGTTGAAGGTGGGCCTATAAGGGAAGAGACCCAGTACTTC

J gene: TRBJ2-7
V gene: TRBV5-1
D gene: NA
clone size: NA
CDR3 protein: CASSFPGNPEQYF
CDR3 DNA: TGCGCCAGCAGCTTCCCAGGGAATCCCGAGCAGTACTTC

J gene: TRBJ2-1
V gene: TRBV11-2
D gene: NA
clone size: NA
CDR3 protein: CASRSPFPRYNEQFF
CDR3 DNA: TGTGCCAGCAGATCCCCCTTCCCACGATACAATGAGCAGTTCTTC

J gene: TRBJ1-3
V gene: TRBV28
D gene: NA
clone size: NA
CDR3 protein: CASSLSRNTIYF
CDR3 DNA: TGTGCCAGCAGTTTATCGAGAAACACCATATATTTT

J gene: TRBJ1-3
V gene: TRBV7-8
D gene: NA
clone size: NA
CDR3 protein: CASSLFPISGNTIYF
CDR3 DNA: TGTGCCAGCAGCTTATTCCCGATCTCTGGAAACACCATATATTTT

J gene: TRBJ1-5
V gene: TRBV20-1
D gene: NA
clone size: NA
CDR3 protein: CSASPRGVGGNQPQHF
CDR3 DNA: TGCAGTGCGAGCCCCCGGGGCGTCGGTGGCAATCAGCCCCAGCATTTT

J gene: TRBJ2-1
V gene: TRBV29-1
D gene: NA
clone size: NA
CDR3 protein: CSVSSISAVNEQFF
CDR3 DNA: TGCAGCGTTTCTTCTATCAGTGCGGTGAATGAGCAGTTCTTC

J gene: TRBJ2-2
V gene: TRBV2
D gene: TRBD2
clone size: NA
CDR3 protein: CASSGTSGGAPGELFF
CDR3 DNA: TGTGCCAGCAGTGGAACTAGCGGGGGGGCCCCCGGGGAGCTGTTTTTT

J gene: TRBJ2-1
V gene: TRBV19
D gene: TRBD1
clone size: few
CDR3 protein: CASSIPRDRGFNEQFF
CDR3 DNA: TGTGCCAGTAGCATACCCCGGGACAGGGGGTTCAATGAGCAGTTCTTC

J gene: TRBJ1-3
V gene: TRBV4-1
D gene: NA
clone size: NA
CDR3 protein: CASSQVDSDSGNTIYF
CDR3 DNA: TGCGCCAGCAGCCAAGTTGACAGCGACTCTGGAAACACCATATATTTT

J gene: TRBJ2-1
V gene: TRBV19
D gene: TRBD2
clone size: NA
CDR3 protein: CASSTLLAGKDNEQFF
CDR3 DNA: TGTGCCAGTAGTACCTTACTAGCGGGGAAAGACAATGAGCAGTTCTTC

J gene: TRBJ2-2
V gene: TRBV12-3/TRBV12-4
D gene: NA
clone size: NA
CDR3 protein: CASSFWPTNTGELFF
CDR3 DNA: TGTGCCAGCAGTTTTTGGCCTACGAACACCGGGGAGCTGTTTTTT

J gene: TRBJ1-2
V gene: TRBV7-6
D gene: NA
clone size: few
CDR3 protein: CASSLEAVYGYTF
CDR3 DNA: TGTGCCAGCAGCTTAGAGGCAGTCTATGGCTACACCTTC

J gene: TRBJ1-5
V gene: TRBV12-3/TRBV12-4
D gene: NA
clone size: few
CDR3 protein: CASSGRGIGNQPQHF
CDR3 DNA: TGTGCCAGCAGTGGTCGGGGGATTGGCAATCAGCCCCAGCATTTT

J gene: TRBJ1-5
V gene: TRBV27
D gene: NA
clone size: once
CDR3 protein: CANSFHSRVQPQHF
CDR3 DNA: TGTGCCAACAGTTTTCACTCCAGGGTTCAGCCCCAGCATTTT

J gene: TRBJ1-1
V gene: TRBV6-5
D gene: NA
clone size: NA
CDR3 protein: CASSYSTGAQNEAFF
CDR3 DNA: TGTGCCAGCAGTTACTCGACGGGGGCGCAAAATGAAGCTTTCTTT

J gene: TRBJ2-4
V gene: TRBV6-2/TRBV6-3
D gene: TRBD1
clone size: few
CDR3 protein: CASRGTEKNIQYF
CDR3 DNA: TGTGCCAGCAGAGGGACAGAAAAAAACATTCAGTACTTC

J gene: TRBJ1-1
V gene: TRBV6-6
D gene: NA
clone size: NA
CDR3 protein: CASSPNYAEAFF
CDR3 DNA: TGTGCCAGCAGCCCGAATTACGCTGAAGCTTTCTTT

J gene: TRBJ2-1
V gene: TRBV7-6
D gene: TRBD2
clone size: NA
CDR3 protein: CASSLLTSVEGEQFF
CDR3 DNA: TGTGCCAGCAGCTTATTGACTAGCGTTGAGGGTGAGCAGTTCTTC

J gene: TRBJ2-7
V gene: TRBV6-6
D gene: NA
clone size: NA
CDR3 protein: CASSKTVYEQYF
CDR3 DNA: TGTGCCAGCAGTAAGACAGTCTACGAGCAGTACTTC

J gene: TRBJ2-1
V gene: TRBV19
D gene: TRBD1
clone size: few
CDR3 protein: CASRGTVYNEQFF
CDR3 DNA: TGTGCCAGTAGAGGGACAGTCTACAATGAGCAGTTCTTC

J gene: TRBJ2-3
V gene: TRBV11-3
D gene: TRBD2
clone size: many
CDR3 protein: CASSSLPGAGEDTQYF
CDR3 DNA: TGTGCCAGCAGCTCCCTACCAGGTGCGGGGGAAGATACGCAGTATTTT

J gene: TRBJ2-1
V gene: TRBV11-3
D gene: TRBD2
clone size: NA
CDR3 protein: CASSSTPSGILYNEQFF
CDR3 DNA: TGTGCCAGCAGCTCAACACCTAGCGGGATTCTCTACAATGAGCAGTTCTTC

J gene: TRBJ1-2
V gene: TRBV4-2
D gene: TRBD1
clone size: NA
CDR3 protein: CASSQDGAPGTVLYGYTF
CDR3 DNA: TGTGCCAGCAGCCAAGATGGGGCCCCCGGGACAGTCCTCTATGGCTACACCTTC

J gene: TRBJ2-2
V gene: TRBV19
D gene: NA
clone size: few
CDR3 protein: CASNFLIDRNTGELFF
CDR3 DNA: TGTGCCAGTAATTTTTTGATCGATCGGAACACCGGGGAGCTGTTTTTT

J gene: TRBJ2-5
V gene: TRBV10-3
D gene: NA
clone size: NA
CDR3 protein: CAISAQDVQETQYF
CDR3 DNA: TGTGCCATCAGTGCGCAGGACGTACAAGAGACCCAGTACTTC

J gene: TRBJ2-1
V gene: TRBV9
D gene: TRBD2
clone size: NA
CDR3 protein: CASSVPGTRIGSYNEQFF
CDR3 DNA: TGTGCCAGCAGCGTCCCCGGGACTAGAATTGGCTCCTACAATGAGCAGTTCTTC

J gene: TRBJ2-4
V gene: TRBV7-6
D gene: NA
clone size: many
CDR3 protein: CASSSRGWENIQYF
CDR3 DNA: TGTGCCAGCAGCAGCAGGGGTTGGGAAAACATTCAGTACTTC

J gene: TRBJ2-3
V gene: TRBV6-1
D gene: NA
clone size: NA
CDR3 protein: CASSRSVVERHTQYF
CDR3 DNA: TGTGCCAGCAGCAGAAGCGTGGTGGAACGACATACGCAGTATTTT

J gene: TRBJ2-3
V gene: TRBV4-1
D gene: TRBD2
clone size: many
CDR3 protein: CASSQGLAGTDTQYF
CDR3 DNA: TGTGCCAGCAGCCAGGGACTAGCAGGCACAGATACGCAGTATTTT

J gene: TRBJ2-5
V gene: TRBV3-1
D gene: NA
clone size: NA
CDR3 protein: CASSHPSVPETQYF
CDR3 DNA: TGTGCCAGCAGCCATCCTAGCGTCCCAGAGACCCAGTACTTC

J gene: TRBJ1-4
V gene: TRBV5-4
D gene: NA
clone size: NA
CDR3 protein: CASSVRLEVATNEKLFF
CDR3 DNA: TGTGCCAGCAGCGTCCGCCTGGAGGTCGCAACTAATGAAAAACTGTTTTTT

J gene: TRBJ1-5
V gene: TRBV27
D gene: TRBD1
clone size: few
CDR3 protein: CASSPKSQGRQPQHF
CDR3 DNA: TGTGCCAGCAGTCCGAAGTCACAGGGGAGACAGCCCCAGCATTTT

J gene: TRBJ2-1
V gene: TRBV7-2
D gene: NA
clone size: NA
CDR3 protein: CASALGASQYNEQFF
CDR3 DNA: TGTGCCAGCGCTTTAGGGGCTAGCCAATACAATGAGCAGTTCTTC

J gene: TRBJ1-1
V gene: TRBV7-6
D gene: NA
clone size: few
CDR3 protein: CASRGAGSTEAFF
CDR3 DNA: TGTGCCAGCAGGGGTGCCGGGAGCACTGAAGCTTTCTTT